The clone carrying this TCR beta chain was observed many times. Its antigen is as yet unknown. V dropped 1 base and J dropped 0 bases, with 9 bases sitting between them. Germline-derived CDR1 and CDR2 are MGHRA and YSYEKL. The CDR3 length is 15 residues. This entry comes from a study of early T cells in non-severe SARS-CoV-2 infection. The wider study: Chains from this unsorted whole-blood bulk RNA could not be paired. Study-wide points: VDJdb-based annotation leaned toward anti-spike CD8 responses and missed private and CD4 specificities.

Each single cDNA molecule received a unique molecular identifier. One entry per CDR3 protein results from TCRdb running MiXCR on the 5' RACE reads. The sample includes approximately 98,000 distinct CDR3 sequences, over 10% of them seen just once. This chain links TRBV4-1 with TRBJ1-1; tentatively, D is TRBD1 (5 bases). This TCR came from an adult who was a healthcare worker with PCR-confirmed SARS-CoV-2 infection or an uninfected control (not recorded which). What was sequenced was whole blood. The CDR3 is CASSQAGTVNTEAFF. The CDR3 coding sequence is TGCGCCAGCAGCCAAGCGGGGACTGTGAACACTGAAGCTTTCTTT.